This T cell receptor beta chain came from a study of blood T cells in healthy people across ages. Remarks on this clonotype: Its specificity is not known.

In each sample, at least 7 million PBMCs were isolated. Through a sample-barcoded 5' primer and a J-beta primer mix, a second PCR was run for roughly 6 to 12 cycles. One entry per CDR3 protein results from TCRdb running MiXCR on the 5' RACE reads. The sample yields 800,000 or so distinct CDR3 sequences, 25% seen once. The CDR3 runs 17 residues. Unmatched junction bases numbered 11, after V lost 3 bases and J lost 3 bases. Germline CDR1 reads LGHNA; CDR2 reads YSLEER. Study findings and constraints: No conclusive comparison of naive versus antigen-experienced cells was possible with unsorted PBMCs. Researchers report that TCR beta diversity correlated strongly with naive T cell percentage.

Separately, the same data were catalogued under a study of T cells of mothers and their children. As that report states: Biologically related mothers and children overlapped slightly more than unrelated pairs, a non-significant difference.

V and J are TRBV4-3 and TRBJ2-7, with 10 bases fitting TRBD2. Specimen: blood. This clonotype originated in a boy aged 5-17 years in good health. The CDR3 coding sequence is TGCGCCAGCAGCCAGTTTGGGTCGGCTAGCGGGAGCTACGAGCAGTACTTC. As protein: CASSQFGSASGSYEQYF.